The clone carrying this T cell receptor (beta chain) was detected a few times. The antigen is not known. These data come from a study of CD8 T cells in ankylosing spondylitis. Study results and caveats: There was a TCR beta motif, made of fewer than 10 highly homologous variants, that appeared characteristic of ankylosing spondylitis blood. Enrichment of disease-linked clones was reportedly significant in matched ankylosing spondylitis synovial fluid.

TCRdb re-derived calls from the 5' RACE reads in MiXCR, one entry per CDR3 protein. This table has about 700,000 distinct CDR3 sequences, over 15% appearing once. Input material: blood, either unsorted or a sorted T cell fraction (not recorded which). This clonotype was obtained from a male donor with ankylosing spondylitis.

The CDR3 DNA reads TGCAGTGCTACTAGGGGTAGCGGGAGCACAGATACGCAGTATTTT. Residues: CSATRGSGSTDTQYF. The V call is TRBV20-1, the J call TRBJ2-3; 7 positions match TRBD2. V trimming: 4 bases; J trimming: 0 bases; junction bases outside the gene matches: 7. The V gene's germline CDR1 is DFQATT and CDR2 SNEGSKA (reference sequence). The CDR3 sequence is 15 residues long.